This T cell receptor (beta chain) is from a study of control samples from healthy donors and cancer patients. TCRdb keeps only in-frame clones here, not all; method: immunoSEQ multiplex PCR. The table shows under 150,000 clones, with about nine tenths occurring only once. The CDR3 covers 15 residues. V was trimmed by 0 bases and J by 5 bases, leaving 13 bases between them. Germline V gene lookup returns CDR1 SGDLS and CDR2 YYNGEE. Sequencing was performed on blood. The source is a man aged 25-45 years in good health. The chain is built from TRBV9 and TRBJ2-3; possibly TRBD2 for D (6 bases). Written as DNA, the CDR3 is TGTGCCAGCAGCGTAGCCCCCCGGAGGGTAGATACGCAGTATTTT. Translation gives CASSVAPRRVDTQYF.